Following are 14 T cell receptor beta chains from one sample sequenced in a study of blood T cell repertoires in COVID-19. Here immunoSEQ multiplex PCR was the method, and the copy in TCRdb shows in-frame clones only, minus some. The table includes about 97,000 clones, about nine tenths detected once. Sequencing was done on a sample of peripheral blood. These receptors all come from a woman aged 50 to 65 with COVID-19, enrolled during active disease.

This clone was recorded only once. J is TRBJ1-5 and V is TRBV11-2, with 8 bases identical to TRBD1. The CDR3 covers 15 residues. Germline-derived CDR1 and CDR2 are SGHAT and FQNNGV. V dropped 4 bases and J dropped 2; count of bases not matched to a gene: 4. CDR3 protein: CASSSDRGGNQPQHF. For the CDR3, the DNA is TGTGCCAGCAGCTCCGACAGGGGTGGCAATCAGCCCCAGCATTTT. The full variable domain, rest sourced from reference TRBV11-2 and TRBJ1-5, is EAGVAQSPRYKIIEKRQSVAFWCNPISGHATLYWYQQILGQGPKLLIQFQNNGVVDDSQLPKDRFSAERLKGVDSTLKIQPAKLEDSAVYLCASSSDRGGNQPQHFGDGTRLSIL.

The J gene is TRBJ1-1, the V gene TRBV3-1 (or the pseudogene TRBV3-2), with D tentatively TRBD1 (5 bases). V gave up 5 bases and J gave up 1 base, with 8 bases separating them. CDR1 is LGHDT and CDR2 is YNNKEL in the germline V gene (reference sequence). The length of the CDR3 is 13 residues. This CDR3 is CASSYRGNTEAFF. As DNA, the CDR3 is TGTGCCAGCAGCTATAGGGGGAACACTGAAGCTTTCTTT.

This rearrangement joins TRBV28 to TRBJ2-2, with TRBD2 matching 9 bases. This CDR3 comprises 17 residues. The germline V gene encodes CDR1 MDHEN and CDR2 SYDVKM. V lost 3 bases and J lost 2; bases outside the gene matches: 7. The CDR3 loop is CASSFEWRGGNTGELFF. In DNA form, the CDR3 reads TGTGCCAGCAGTTTCGAGTGGCGGGGGGGTAACACCGGGGAGCTGTTTTTT.

This chain joins TRBV30 and TRBJ1-6; 11 bases fit TRBD1. The germline V gene has CDR1 GTSNPN and CDR2 SVGIG (reference sequence). The ends lost 0 bases at V and 11 bases at J; junction bases unmatched: 6. This CDR3 is built from 15 residues. CDR3 sequence reads: CAWSVRTGGDTPLHF. CDR3 nucleotide sequence: TGTGCCTGGAGTGTACGGACAGGGGGCGATACACCCCTCCACTTT.

This sequence joins TRBV2 and TRBJ2-7; TRBD2 matches 9 bases. This CDR3 spans 14 amino acids. CDR1 is SNHLY, CDR2 FYNNEI, per germline. Trimming at V came to 10 bases and at J to 2 bases, leaving 9 bases not matched to a gene. The CDR3 nucleotides read TGTGCCATTTGGATAGCGGGGGCCACCTACGAGCAGTACGTC. Its protein product is CAIWIAGATYEQYV.

This clone was seen a single time. The chain combines TRBV18 with TRBJ2-1; TRBD1 aligns across 8 bases. The junction had 7 bases not matched to a gene; V was cut back by 9 bases and J by 3 bases. The CDR3 loop spans 14 amino acids. Germline V gene sequence: CDR1 KGHSH, CDR2 LQKENI. CDR3: CASRGQAHYNEQFF. The CDR3 nucleotides are TGTGCCAGTAGGGGACAGGCTCACTACAATGAGCAGTTCTTC. Combining the CDR3 with reference TRBV18 and TRBJ2-1 gives the whole variable domain NAGVMQNPRHLVRRRGQEARLRCSPMKGHSHVYWYRQLPEEGLKFMVYLQKENIIDESGMPKERFSAEFPKEGPSILRIQQVVRGDSAAYFCASRGQAHYNEQFFGPGTRLTVL.

This clone was counted a single time. This chain's CDR3 is CASSQGRGTDTQYF. The CDR3 DNA is TGCGCCAGCAGCCAGGGAAGGGGCACAGATACGCAGTATTTT. The rearrangement uses TRBV10-1 and TRBJ2-3, with D tentatively TRBD1 (5 bases). Germline CDR1 reads WNHNN; CDR2 reads SYGVQD (reference sequence). The V end lost 6 bases, the J end lost 1 base, and 11 bases lay between the germline ends. This CDR3 contains 14 residues.

This clone was counted a single time. V and J are TRBV7-2 and TRBJ2-5; D is unclear. This CDR3 region has 13 residues. Germline loops: CDR1 SGHTA, CDR2 FQGNSA. Deletions cut 3 bases from V and 5 bases from J, with 10 bases between. The CDR3 spells CASSFYKAETQYF. In nucleotides, the CDR3 is TGTGCCAGCAGCTTTTATAAAGCGGAGACCCAGTACTTC.

The J gene is TRBJ1-2, the V gene TRBV7-9; 8 bases line up with TRBD1. After removal of 1 base from V and 4 bases from J, the junction contained 2 bases not matched to a gene. The CDR3 runs to 14 residues. Germline CDR1 is SEHNR and CDR2 is FQNEAQ (reference sequence). The CDR3 sequence: CASSLVDRAYGYTF. The CDR3 nucleotides are TGTGCCAGCAGCTTAGTGGACAGGGCCTATGGCTACACCTTC.

V gene TRBV12-1 combines with J gene TRBJ2-5; TRBD2, as called in the table, went unchecked against the DNA. TRBV12-1 is flagged as a pseudogene. The CDR3 runs to 14 residues. CDR3 protein: CAPRRVSSVETQYF. The CDR3 DNA reads as TGTGCCCCGAGGCGGGTCAGCAGTGTCGAGACCCAGTACTTC.

The chain's CDR3 is CASSQQGAGYGYTF. CDR3 in DNA: TGTGCCAGCAGTCAACAGGGGGCTGGCTATGGCTACACCTTC. V gene TRBV6-5 combines with J gene TRBJ1-2, with 9 positions matching TRBD1. V gave up 5 bases and J gave up 4 bases; unmatched junction bases: 5. Germline CDR1 and CDR2: MNHEY and SVGAGI. This CDR3 spans 14 amino acids.

This clone was observed a handful of times. The V and J genes are TRBV29-1 and TRBJ2-3; D possibly corresponds to TRBD1 (6 bases). CDR3 length: 10 amino acids. The V end lost 6 bases, the J end lost 9 bases, and 10 bases lay between the germline ends. CDR1 is SQVTM, CDR2 ANQGSEA, per germline. In DNA form, the CDR3 reads TGCAGCGTAGACAGGATAACGCAGTATTTT. Translating it yields CSVDRITQYF.

The gene calls are TRBV9 and TRBJ2-3; 7 bases are a match to TRBD2. Trimming at V came to 3 bases and at J to 2 bases, leaving 6 bases not matched to a gene. This CDR3 region has 15 residues. Looked up from germline, CDR1 is SGDLS and CDR2 is YYNGEE. The CDR3 coding sequence is TGTGCCAGCAGCGCTGGACTAGGAAACACAGATACGCAGTATTTT. It translates to CASSAGLGNTDTQYF.

The chain links TRBV11-2 to TRBJ1-6; possibly TRBD1 for D (6 bases). CDR1 is SGHAT, CDR2 FQNNGV, per germline. The V gene lost 1 base and the J gene lost 7 bases, with 8 bases spanning the gap. This CDR3 has 14 residues. CDR3 DNA: TGTGCCAGCAGCTTAGGGACAGCCAATTCACCCCTCCACTTT. It codes for CASSLGTANSPLHF.